This T cell receptor (beta chain) was recorded in a study of T cell repertoires in cytomegalovirus infection. Looking at the study overall: Carrying CMV and the relevant HLA type showed in public TCR beta signatures. Study outcomes and limitations: CMV-specific HLA-C-restricted TCR beta clonotypes dominated the ex vivo response. Cumulative public TCR beta family frequency identified CMV carriers with the relevant HLA.

TCRdb redid the calling of the reads with MiXCR, one entry per CDR3 protein. This sample has more than 500,000 distinct CDR3 sequences, with about 15% found just once. This clonotype was recorded many times. Its antigen is currently unknown. V lost 5 bases and J 0 bases, leaving 11 bases between the germline ends. The length of the CDR3 is 15 residues. From germline, CDR1 is SGHVS and CDR2 FQNEAQ. The sample comprised CD8+ T cells from PBMCs. The source of this sequence is a human donor in good health (CMV status not recorded). Some clones in this sample may be carry-over from other donors' samples. The V gene is TRBV7-8, the J gene TRBJ1-5; D not certain. CDR3 nucleotides: TGTGCCAGCAGCGCGGCAGAGTATAGCAATCAGCCCCAGCATTTT. This codes for CASSAAEYSNQPQHF.